One sample yielded the 9 T cell receptor delta chains listed below, sequenced in a study of Vδ1+ human thymocytes. Study results and limitations: Thymic TRG and TRD repertoires appeared highly polyclonal.

Extracted RNA was reverse transcribed into cDNA. Pooled V-gene forward primers with one constant-region reverse primer generated the CDR3 amplicons by multiplex PCR. TCRdb made new clone calls on the multiplex PCR reads using CATT. The table lists roughly 55,000 delta-chain clones, roughly 15% of them singletons, with under 0.55% in the top ten. No antigens are known for them. The source material was Vdelta1+ gamma-delta thymocytes from the thymus. Sample subset: FACS-sorted CD3+ TCRalphabeta- TCRVdelta1+ TCRVdelta2- thymocytes. These receptors were taken from a boy less than two years old who had congenital heart surgery.

This clone has only a few counts. J is TRDJ1 and V is TRDV1; D not certain. Germline V lookup: CDR1 TSWWSYY, CDR2 QGS. The V end lost 2 bases, the J end lost 3 bases, and 13 bases lay between the germline ends. CDR3 length equals 15 residues. CDR3: CALGERTTLSDKLIF. CDR3 DNA sequence: TGTGCTCTTGGGGAAAGGACTACCTTGTCCGATAAACTCATCTTT.

This sequence joins TRDV1 and TRDJ1; TRDD2 matches 7 bases. V was clipped by 0 bases and J by 0 bases; unmatched bases: 19. This CDR3 comprises 21 residues. Germline loops: CDR1 TSWWSYY, CDR2 QGS. The CDR3, as DNA: TGTGCTCTTGGGGAACTACAACTTCCTATTTACGGAAGGGAGTACACCGATAAACTCATCTTT. Protein product: CALGELQLPIYGREYTDKLIF.

V gene TRDV1 combines with J gene TRDJ1; 7 nucleotides line up with TRDD2. CDR1 is TSWWSYY, CDR2 QGS, per germline. J gave up 0 bases and V 0 bases, and 16 bases lay outside the gene matches. The CDR3 loop spans 20 amino acids. CDR3 residues: CALGELSSYIPPPYTDKLIF. Written as DNA, the CDR3 is TGTGCTCTTGGGGAACTTTCTTCCTATATCCCCCCCCCGTACACCGATAAACTCATCTTT.

The gene calls are TRDV1 and TRDJ1; 12 bases fit TRDD3. The CDR3 is made up of 20 amino acids. The junction had 12 bases not matched to a gene; V was cut back by 0 bases and J by 1 base. Per germline, CDR1 TSWWSYY and CDR2 QGS. Here the CDR3 DNA reads TGTGCTCTTGGGGAACTTCTAGCGTACTGGGGGATACCAGGCACCGATAAACTCATCTTT. The encoded protein is CALGELLAYWGIPGTDKLIF.

This clone was found a few times. The chain uses TRDV1 and TRDJ1; TRDD3 agrees at 11 bases. This CDR3 is built from 20 residues. The germline CDR1 and CDR2 sequences are TSWWSYY and QGS. V was clipped by 5 bases and J by 5 bases; unmatched bases: 22. The CDR3 DNA reads as TGTGCTCTTGGGAAATCGTGCCCTGGGGGATACAGGCACCCGACAGATAAACTCATCTTT. Translated, it gives CALGKSCPGGYRHPTDKLIF.

The V gene is TRDV1, the J gene TRDJ1, with D uncertain. The CDR3 loop spans 15 amino acids. Per germline, CDR1 TSWWSYY and CDR2 QGS. The V gene lost 5 bases and the J gene lost 3 bases, with 16 bases spanning the gap. The CDR3 DNA is TGTGCTCTTGGGAACCCCGGTTTTTTCCCCGATAAACTCATCTTT. Translating it yields CALGNPGFFPDKLIF.

The rearrangement links TRDV1 to TRDJ1; 8 bases are shared with TRDD3. The CDR3 sequence is 21 residues long. V shed 4 bases, J shed 0 bases, and the junction held 22 bases outside the gene matches. Germline values: CDR1 TSWWSYY, CDR2 QGS. The chain's CDR3 is CALGVTATITGGKRYTDKLIF. CDR3 nucleotides: TGTGCTCTTGGGGTCACTGCGACTATTACTGGGGGTAAACGGTACACCGATAAACTCATCTTT.

V is TRDV1 and J is TRDJ1; the match to TRDD3 covers 11 bases. This CDR3 is built from 19 residues. V shed 3 bases and J 4 bases; nucleotides not matched to a gene: 16. Germline values: CDR1 TSWWSYY, CDR2 QGS. This chain's CDR3 is CALGDQEPSPGGYNDKLIF. CDR3 bases: TGTGCTCTTGGGGACCAAGAACCCTCACCTGGGGGATACAACGATAAACTCATCTTT.

The chain has TRDV1 and TRDJ1; the match to TRDD3 covers 10 bases. Germline assignment: CDR1 TSWWSYY and CDR2 QGS. With 0 bases clipped from V and 1 base from J, the junction kept 11 bases outside the gene matches. CDR3 size: 19 residues. CDR3 sequence (DNA): TGTGCTCTTGGGGAACTGGGGGATACGCCGTCCGGGGGCACCGATAAACTCATCTTT. Translated, it gives CALGELGDTPSGGTDKLIF.